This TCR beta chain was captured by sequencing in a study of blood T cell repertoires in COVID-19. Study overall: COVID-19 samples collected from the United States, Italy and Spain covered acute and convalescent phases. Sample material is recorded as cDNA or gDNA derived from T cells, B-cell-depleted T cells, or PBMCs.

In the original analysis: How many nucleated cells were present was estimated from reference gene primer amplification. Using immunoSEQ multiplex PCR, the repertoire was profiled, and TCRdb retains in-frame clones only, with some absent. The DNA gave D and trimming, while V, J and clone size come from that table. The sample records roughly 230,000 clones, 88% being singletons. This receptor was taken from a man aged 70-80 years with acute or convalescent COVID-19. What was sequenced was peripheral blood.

This CDR3 is CASSGSGSIYDTQYF. CDR3 nucleotides: TGTGCCAGCAGCGGGAGCGGGAGTATATACGATACGCAGTATTTT. The rearrangement uses TRBV9 and TRBJ2-3; 8 bases match TRBD2. CDR1 SGDLS and CDR2 YYNGEE come from the germline V gene. This CDR3 contains 15 residues. V trimming: 3 bases; J trimming: 6 bases; junction bases outside the gene matches: 9.